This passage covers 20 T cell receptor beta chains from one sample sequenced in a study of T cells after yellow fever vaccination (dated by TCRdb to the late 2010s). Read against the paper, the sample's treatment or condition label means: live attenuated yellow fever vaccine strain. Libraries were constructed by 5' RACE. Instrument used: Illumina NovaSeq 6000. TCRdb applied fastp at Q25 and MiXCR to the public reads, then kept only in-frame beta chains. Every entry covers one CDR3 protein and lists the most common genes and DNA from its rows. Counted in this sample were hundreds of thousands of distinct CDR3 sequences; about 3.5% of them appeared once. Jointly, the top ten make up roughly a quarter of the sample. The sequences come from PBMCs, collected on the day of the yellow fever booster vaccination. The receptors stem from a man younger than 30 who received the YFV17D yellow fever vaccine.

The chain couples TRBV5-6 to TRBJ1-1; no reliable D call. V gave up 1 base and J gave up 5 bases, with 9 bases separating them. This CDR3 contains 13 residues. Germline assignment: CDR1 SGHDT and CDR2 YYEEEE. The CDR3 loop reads CASSLFGITEAFF. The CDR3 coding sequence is TGTGCCAGCAGCTTGTTCGGTATAACTGAAGCTTTCTTT. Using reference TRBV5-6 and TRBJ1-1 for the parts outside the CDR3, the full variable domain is DAGVTQSPTHLIKTRGQQVTLRCSPKSGHDTVSWYQQALGQGPQFIFQYYEEEERQRGNFPDRFSGHQFPNYSSELNVNALLLGDSALYLCASSLFGITEAFFGQGTRLTVV.

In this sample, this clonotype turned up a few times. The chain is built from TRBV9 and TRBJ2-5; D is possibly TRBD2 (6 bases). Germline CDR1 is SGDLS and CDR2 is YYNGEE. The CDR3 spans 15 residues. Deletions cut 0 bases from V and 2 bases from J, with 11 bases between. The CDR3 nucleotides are TGTGCCAGCAGCGTAGGCACGGGGGAGCAAGAGACCCAGTACTTC. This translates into CASSVGTGEQETQYF.

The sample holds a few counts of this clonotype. The CDR3: CASSLGGSGTQYF. DNA of the CDR3: TGTGCCAGCAGCCTGGGCGGCTCCGGGACCCAGTACTTC. The J gene is TRBJ2-5, the V gene TRBV7-9, with D unclear. Germline V gives CDR1 SEHNR, CDR2 FQNEAQ (reference sequence). V was clipped by 5 bases and J by 7 bases, with 14 bases between them. The CDR3 consists of 13 residues.

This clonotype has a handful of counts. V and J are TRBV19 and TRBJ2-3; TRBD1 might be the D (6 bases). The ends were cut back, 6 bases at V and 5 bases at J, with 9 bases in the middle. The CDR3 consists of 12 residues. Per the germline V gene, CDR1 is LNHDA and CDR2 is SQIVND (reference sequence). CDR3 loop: CASRAQGDTQYF. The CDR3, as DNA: TGTGCCAGTAGGGCACAGGGAGATACGCAGTATTTT.

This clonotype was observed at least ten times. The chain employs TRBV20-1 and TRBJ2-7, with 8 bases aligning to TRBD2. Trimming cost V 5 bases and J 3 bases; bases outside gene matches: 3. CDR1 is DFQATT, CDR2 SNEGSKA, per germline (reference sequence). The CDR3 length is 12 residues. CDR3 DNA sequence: TGCAGTGCTGCGCGGGGGGACTACGAGCAGTACGTC. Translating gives CSAARGDYEQYV.

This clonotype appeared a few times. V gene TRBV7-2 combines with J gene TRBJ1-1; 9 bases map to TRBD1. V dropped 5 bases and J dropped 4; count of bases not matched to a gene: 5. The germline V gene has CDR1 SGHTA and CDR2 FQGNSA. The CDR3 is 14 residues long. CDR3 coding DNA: TGTGCCAGCAGCCCGACAGGGGGTACCACTGAAGCTTTCTTT. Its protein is CASSPTGGTTEAFF.

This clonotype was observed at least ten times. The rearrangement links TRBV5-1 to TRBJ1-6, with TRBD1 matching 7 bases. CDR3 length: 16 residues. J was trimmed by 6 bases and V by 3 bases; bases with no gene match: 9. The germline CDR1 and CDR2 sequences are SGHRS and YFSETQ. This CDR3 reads CASSSHRDSFNSPLHF. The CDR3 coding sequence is TGCGCCAGCAGCTCCCACCGGGACAGCTTTAATTCACCCCTCCACTTT.

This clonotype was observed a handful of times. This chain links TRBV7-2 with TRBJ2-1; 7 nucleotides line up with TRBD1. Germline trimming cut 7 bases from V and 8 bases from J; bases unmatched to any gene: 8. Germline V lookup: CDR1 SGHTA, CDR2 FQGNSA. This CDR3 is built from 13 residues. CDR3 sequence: CASIWDSGYEQFF. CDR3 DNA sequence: TGTGCCAGCATTTGGGACAGCGGCTATGAGCAGTTCTTC.

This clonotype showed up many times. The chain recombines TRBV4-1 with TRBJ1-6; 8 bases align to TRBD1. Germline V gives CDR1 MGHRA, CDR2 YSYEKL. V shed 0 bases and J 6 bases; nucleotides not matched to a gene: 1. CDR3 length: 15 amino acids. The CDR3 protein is CASSQEGQANSPLHF. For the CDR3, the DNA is TGCGCCAGCAGCCAAGAGGGACAGGCTAATTCACCCCTCCACTTT.

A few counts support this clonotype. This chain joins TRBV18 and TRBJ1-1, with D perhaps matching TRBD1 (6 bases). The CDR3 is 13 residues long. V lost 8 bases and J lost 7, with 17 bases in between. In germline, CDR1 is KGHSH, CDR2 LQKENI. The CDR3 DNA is TGTGCCAGCACAAGCCCGGGGGCTGATGAAGCTTTCTTT. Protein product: CASTSPGADEAFF.

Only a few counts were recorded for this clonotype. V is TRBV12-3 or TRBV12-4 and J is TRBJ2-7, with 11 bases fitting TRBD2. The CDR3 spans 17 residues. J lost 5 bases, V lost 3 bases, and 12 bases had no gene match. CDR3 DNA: TGTGCCAGCAGTTTTCATCTAGCGGGGGGCTGGTCTCACGAGCAGTACGTC. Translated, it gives CASSFHLAGGWSHEQYV.

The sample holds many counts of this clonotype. The CDR3 sequence is CASSLGGDVTGELFF. The CDR3 DNA reads as TGTGCCAGCAGTTTAGGGGGGGACGTCACCGGGGAGCTGTTTTTT. This chain links TRBV27 with TRBJ2-2, with 7 nucleotides matching TRBD2. Germline CDR1 MNHEY, CDR2 SMNVEV (reference sequence). CDR3 length: 15 amino acids. Trimming removed 2 bases from V and 4 bases from J; junction bases left unmatched: 4.

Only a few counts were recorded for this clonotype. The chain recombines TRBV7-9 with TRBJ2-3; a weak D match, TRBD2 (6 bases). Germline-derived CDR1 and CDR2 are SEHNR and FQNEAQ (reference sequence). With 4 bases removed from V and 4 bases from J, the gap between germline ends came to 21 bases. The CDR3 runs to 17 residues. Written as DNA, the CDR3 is TGTGCCAGCAGCTGGGGAGGAGGTGACCCGGGATCAGATACGCAGTATTTT. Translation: CASSWGGGDPGSDTQYF.

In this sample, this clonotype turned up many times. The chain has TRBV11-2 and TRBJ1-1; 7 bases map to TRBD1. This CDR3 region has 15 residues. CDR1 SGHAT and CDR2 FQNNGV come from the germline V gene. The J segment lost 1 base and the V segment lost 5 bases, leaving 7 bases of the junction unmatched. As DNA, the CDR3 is TGTGCCAGCAGCCCCTCGACAGGGAAGAACACTGAAGCTTTCTTT. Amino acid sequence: CASSPSTGKNTEAFF.

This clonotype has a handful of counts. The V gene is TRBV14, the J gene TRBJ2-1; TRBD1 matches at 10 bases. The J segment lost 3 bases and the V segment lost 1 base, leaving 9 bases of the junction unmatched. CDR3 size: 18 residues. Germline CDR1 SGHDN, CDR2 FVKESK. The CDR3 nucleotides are TGTGCCAGCAGCCAAGTAACATTTTGGGACAGGGGCTACAATGAGCAGTTCTTC. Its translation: CASSQVTFWDRGYNEQFF.

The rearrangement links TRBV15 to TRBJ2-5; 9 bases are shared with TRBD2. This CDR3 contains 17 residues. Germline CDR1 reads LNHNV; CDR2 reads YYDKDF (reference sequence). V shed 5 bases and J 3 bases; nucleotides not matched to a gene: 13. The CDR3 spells CATSRGGALAGEETQYF. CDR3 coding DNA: TGTGCCACCAGCCGAGGGGGCGCGTTAGCGGGGGAAGAGACCCAGTACTTC.

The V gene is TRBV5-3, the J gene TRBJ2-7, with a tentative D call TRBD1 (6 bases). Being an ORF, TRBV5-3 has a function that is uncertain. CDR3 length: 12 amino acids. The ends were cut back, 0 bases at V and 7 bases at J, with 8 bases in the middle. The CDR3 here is CARSLVGGEQYV. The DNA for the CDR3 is TGTGCCAGAAGCTTGGTAGGGGGAGAGCAGTACGTC.

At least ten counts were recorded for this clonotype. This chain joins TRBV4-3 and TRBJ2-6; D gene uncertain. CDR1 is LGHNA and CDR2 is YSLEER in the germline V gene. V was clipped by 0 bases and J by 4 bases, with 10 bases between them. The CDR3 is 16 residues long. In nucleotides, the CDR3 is TGCGCCAGCAGCCAAGATGCCGGTACCGGGGCCAACGTCCTGACTTTC. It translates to CASSQDAGTGANVLTF.

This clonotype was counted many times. The CDR3 reads CSARDPGRQTQYF. DNA of the CDR3: TGCAGTGCTAGAGATCCGGGTAGGCAGACCCAGTACTTC. The chain joins TRBV20-1 to TRBJ2-5; D is uncertain. The CDR3 runs 13 residues. Between the trimmed V and J ends, which lost 0 bases and 6 bases, there was a span of 11 bases. Germline CDR1 DFQATT, CDR2 SNEGSKA (reference sequence).

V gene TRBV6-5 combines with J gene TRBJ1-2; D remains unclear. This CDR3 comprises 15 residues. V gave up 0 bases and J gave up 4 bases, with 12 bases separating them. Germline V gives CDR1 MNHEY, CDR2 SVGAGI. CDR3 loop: CASSYSDPDVYGYTF. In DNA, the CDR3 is TGTGCCAGCAGTTACTCGGACCCGGACGTCTATGGCTACACCTTC.